One and the same sample provided the 11 T cell receptor beta chains below, sequenced in a study of blood T cell repertoires in COVID-19. TCRdb's table, derived via immunoSEQ multiplex PCR, lists solely in-frame clones and lacks some. The sample comprises some 100,000 clones, more than 75% of which are singletons, and around 7.2% rests with the top ten. Sequencing was done on a sample of peripheral blood. The receptor set was obtained from a man aged 45-65 years with active or convalescent COVID-19.

This chain joins TRBV19 and TRBJ1-6; 10 bases fit TRBD1. V lost 5 bases and J lost 7; bases outside the gene matches: 11. The germline V gene encodes CDR1 LNHDA and CDR2 SQIVND (reference sequence). This CDR3 has 17 amino acids. The CDR3 region is CASSASPGTGANSPLHF. CDR3 coding DNA: TGTGCCAGTAGTGCAAGCCCCGGGACAGGGGCAAATTCACCCCTCCACTTT.

At least ten counts were recorded for this clone. The CDR3 nucleotides are TGTGCCAGTGGGGACATAATAGGTGGGAATGAGCAGTTCTTC. Translating it yields CASGDIIGGNEQFF. V gene TRBV19 combines with J gene TRBJ2-1; a weak D match, TRBD1 (6 bases). The germline gives CDR1 LNHDA, CDR2 SQIVND (reference sequence). Deletions cut 8 bases from V and 7 bases from J, with 18 bases between. The CDR3 is 14 residues long. The complete variable domain, with remaining parts taken from reference TRBV19 and TRBJ2-1, reads DGGITQSPKYLFRKEGQNVTLSCEQNLNHDAMYWYRQDPGQGLRLIYYSQIVNDFQKGDIAEGYSVSREKKESFPLTVTSAQKNPTAFYLCASGDIIGGNEQFFGPGTRLTVL.

This chain connects TRBV5-1 to TRBJ1-2; 7 positions agree with TRBD1. The CDR3 totals 13 residues. With 4 bases clipped from V and 4 bases from J, the junction kept 4 bases outside the gene matches. Germline V gives CDR1 SGHRS, CDR2 YFSETQ. This CDR3 is CASSLGQPYGYTF. The CDR3 coding sequence is TGCGCCAGCAGCCTGGGACAGCCCTATGGCTACACCTTC.

The table lists this clone with a count of one. As DNA, the CDR3 is TGTGCCAGCGCGGGCGGGGCGAACGGTGAAAAACTGTTTTTT. It codes for CASAGGANGEKLFF. The chain is built from TRBV10-3 and TRBJ1-4, with TRBD1 as a possible D gene (5 bases). This CDR3 contains 14 residues. Germline CDR1 and CDR2: ENHRY and SYGVKD. Deletions cut 10 bases from V and 7 bases from J, with 19 bases between.

The CDR3 region is CASSLEGGNEQYV. Here the CDR3 DNA reads TGTGCCAGCAGCTTAGAGGGCGGGAACGAGCAGTACGTC. The V call is TRBV7-9, the J call TRBJ2-7; tentative D call: TRBD2 (6 bases). This CDR3 contains 13 residues. Trimming pared 1 base from V and 5 bases from J, leaving 9 bases between. Germline V gene data show CDR1 as SEHNR and CDR2 as FQNEAQ (reference sequence).

The chain employs TRBV28 and TRBJ2-7, with 11 nucleotides matching TRBD1. Germline CDR1 reads MDHEN; CDR2 reads SYDVKM. The V and J ends lost 6 bases and 7 bases, in that order; junction bases with no gene match: 8. This CDR3 region has 14 residues. The CDR3 nucleotides read TGTGCCAGCAGCCCCGGGACAGGGGGAAGTGAGCAGTACGTC. Protein product: CASSPGTGGSEQYV.

This clone has a single count. The sample contains more than one DNA sequence encoding this CDR3. The chain joins TRBV3-1 (or the pseudogene TRBV3-2) to TRBJ1-5, with 9 bases matching TRBD1. CDR1 LGHDT and CDR2 YNNKEL come from the germline V gene (reference sequence). This CDR3 has 14 amino acids. V lost 4 bases, J lost 6 bases, and 4 bases stayed unmatched. CDR3 nucleotides: TGTGCCAGCAGCCTGGGACAGGGCGGTCAGCCCCAGCATTTT. Its translation: CASSLGQGGQPQHF.

The chain links TRBV29-1 to TRBJ2-1, with D possibly being TRBD2 (6 bases). CDR1 SQVTM and CDR2 ANQGSEA come from the germline V gene. V was cut by 6 bases and J by 5 bases, with 17 bases left in between. This CDR3 region has 14 residues. CDR3 nucleotides: TGCAGCGTCTTGAAGAACGGGGGAGACAATGAGCAGTTCTTC. Residues: CSVLKNGGDNEQFF.

The chain uses TRBV20-1 and TRBJ1-1, with 11 bases identical to TRBD1. J lost 11 bases, V lost 5 bases, and 1 base had no gene match. This CDR3 is 10 amino acids long. Germline V gene sequence: CDR1 DFQATT, CDR2 SNEGSKA (reference sequence). The CDR3 nucleotides read TGCAGTGCTGGGGACAGGGGGGCTTTCTTT. Protein sequence: CSAGDRGAFF.

CDR3 sequence reads: CASSYVRGWDTQYF. The CDR3 bases are TGTGCCAGCAGTTACGTCCGGGGGTGGGATACGCAGTATTTT. This chain joins TRBV6-2 or TRBV6-3 and TRBJ2-3, with D maybe TRBD2 (6 bases). This CDR3 comprises 14 residues. Germline V gene data show CDR1 as MNHEY and CDR2 as SVGEGT. With 2 bases removed from V and 6 bases from J, the gap between germline ends came to 12 bases.

The rearrangement links TRBV21-1 to TRBJ1-6. TRBV21-1 is annotated as a pseudogene. This CDR3 is built from 16 residues. CDR3 region: CASSKGVRLDNSPLHF. CDR3 in DNA: TGTGCCAGCAGCAAAGGCGTCAGACTTGATAATTCACCCCTCCACTTT.